The 4 T cell receptor beta chains in this list originate from one sample, sequenced in a study of shared clonotypes between healthy human individuals. Profiled with immunoSEQ multiplex PCR; TCRdb holds only in-frame clones, not every one. The data hold about 1.5 million clones, with roughly 96% observed a single time. The sample was naive CD4+ T cells sorted from blood. Subset here: CD45RA+ positively selected. The receptors come from a man in his thirties or forties in good health.

This clone was recorded only once. The chain is built from TRBV5-8 and TRBJ2-1; D could derive from TRBD1 or TRBD2 (6 bases each). Trimming cost V 0 bases and J 9 bases, with 13 bases left between them. The CDR3 spans 14 residues. From germline, CDR1 is SGHTS and CDR2 YDEGEE. The CDR3 bases are TGTGCCAGCAGCTTGGCGGGGGCCCTTGGTGAGCAGTTCTTC. It yields the protein CASSLAGALGEQFF.

The J gene is TRBJ2-3, the V gene TRBV10-1, with 11 bases fitting TRBD2. The CDR3 consists of 16 residues. Looked up from germline, CDR1 is WNHNN and CDR2 is SYGVQD (reference sequence). V was pared by 4 bases and J by 0 bases, with 3 bases of the junction left unmatched. The CDR3 coding sequence is TGCGCCAGCAGTGGGGGGACTAGCGGCAGCACAGATACGCAGTATTTT. It specifies CASSGGTSGSTDTQYF.

The chain has TRBV2 and TRBJ2-2, with D unclear. Germline V gene data show CDR1 as SNHLY and CDR2 as FYNNEI. The V end was cut by 3 bases, the J end by 0 bases, with 8 bases between. The CDR3 loop spans 15 amino acids. CDR3 DNA: TGTGCCAGCAGTGAGGCGCGAGCGAACACCGGGGAGCTGTTTTTT. Its translation is CASSEARANTGELFF.

The chain recombines TRBV28 with TRBJ1-2, with TRBD1 matching over 8 bases. The CDR3 has 16 residues. The junction had 13 bases not matched to a gene; V was cut back by 8 bases and J by 2 bases. Germline CDR1 is MDHEN and CDR2 is SYDVKM. CDR3 sequence (DNA): TGTGCCAGCTCGTGGGGGCCAGGGGGCCAGAACTATGGCTACACCTTC. Translating gives CASSWGPGGQNYGYTF.